This T cell receptor (beta chain) emerged from a study of cytomegalovirus exposure and HLA in healthy donors. Study details: Around 78 million unique TCRs, all from HLA-typed donors, were included in an early release of the data.

The CDR3 is made up of 16 amino acids. CDR1 and CDR2 (germline): SGHTA, FQGTGA. The V and J ends lost 6 bases and 4 bases, in that order; junction bases with no gene match: 6. PCR was performed using 60 Vbeta and 13 Jbeta primers. Clones were read by immunoSEQ multiplex PCR, and TCRdb kept only the in-frame ones, dropping some. The sample has about 210,000 clones; about 75% are singletons. Broader study findings: In terms of immune exposure information, only CMV serostatus was available. In a later analysis, productive TCRs from donors in an Asian-associated ancestry cluster reportedly carried fewer N-insertions than the cohort mean. Most TCR sequences proved rare, with some public TCRs found in many donors.

A note on this clone: Its antigen remains unknown.

The sample taken for sequencing was PBMCs. This TCR derives from a male donor in good health and CMV-seronegative. This chain joins TRBV7-3 and TRBJ2-5, with 15 bases fitting TRBD2. The CDR3 loop is CASRSGLAGGTETQYF. CDR3 bases: TGTGCCAGCAGATCGGGACTAGCGGGAGGAACAGAGACCCAGTACTTC.